This entry lists 10 T cell receptor beta chains sequenced from one sample in a study of vaccination and CD4 T cells after COVID-19. These receptors' targets are unknown. Specified time point: late sampling 161 to 241 days after vaccination in a few convalescent patients. Treatment meaning: approximately 10-day PBMC culture with coronavirus spike peptide pools or control peptides (ViraFEST assay). Sequencing of cultured CD4+ T cell DNA used the Oncomine TCR Beta short-read assay. TCRdb re-called the PCR reads through MiXCR, storing one row per CDR3 protein. The sample lists 20,000 to 25,000 distinct CDR3 sequences; under 40% were seen once. Sample: CD4+ T cells from blood, cultured in vitro, taken about 7 months after SARS-CoV-2 vaccination. The source of these receptors is a human donor who had recovered from COVID-19.

The chain couples TRBV28 to TRBJ1-1, with D possibly matching TRBD1 (6 bases). The V end was cut by 5 bases, the J end by 1 base, with 11 bases between. The CDR3 has 14 amino acids. Germline CDR1 reads MDHEN; CDR2 reads SYDVKM. CDR3 protein: CASSIGTPNTEAFF. CDR3 coding DNA: TGTGCCAGCAGTATCGGGACACCGAACACTGAAGCTTTCTTT.

The chain is built from TRBV6-5 and TRBJ2-7; tentative D call: TRBD2 (5 bases). This CDR3 is built from 16 residues. Looked up from germline, CDR1 is MNHEY and CDR2 is SVGAGI. Trimming cost V 0 bases and J 0 bases, with 12 bases left between them. CDR3: CASSYSWSGLSYEQYF. The CDR3 DNA is TGTGCCAGCAGTTACTCGTGGAGCGGACTCTCCTACGAGCAGTACTTC.

The V call is TRBV19, the J call TRBJ1-5, with D perhaps TRBD1 (6 bases). This CDR3 comprises 14 residues. The germline V gene has CDR1 LNHDA and CDR2 SQIVND (reference sequence). Trimming removed 3 bases at V and 6 bases at J, with 12 bases between. This CDR3 is CASSMGGGTQPQHF. CDR3 coding DNA: TGTGCCAGTAGTATGGGGGGGGGCACTCAGCCCCAGCATTTT.

The gene calls are TRBV7-9 and TRBJ2-2, with D uncertain. V was trimmed by 4 bases and J by 6 bases, leaving 9 bases between them. There are 13 residues in the CDR3. Germline CDR1 reads SEHNR; CDR2 reads FQNEAQ (reference sequence). The CDR3 is CASSSRAAGELFF. CDR3 DNA sequence: TGTGCCAGCAGCTCTAGGGCCGCCGGGGAGCTGTTTTTT. Supplemented by reference TRBV7-9 and TRBJ2-2, the full variable domain reads DTGVSQNPRHKITKRGQNVTFRCDPISEHNRLYWYRQTLGQGPEFLTYFQNEAQLEKSRLLSDRFSAERPKGSFSTLEIQRTEQGDSAMYLCASSSRAAGELFFGEGSRLTVL.

The CDR3 protein is CASTLVPGRYETYEQYF. CDR3 bases: TGTGCCAGCACTTTAGTGCCCGGCAGGTACGAGACCTACGAGCAGTACTTC. The V gene is TRBV7-2, the J gene TRBJ2-7; D not resolved. V lost 7 bases and J lost 2, with 24 bases in between. The germline V gene has CDR1 SGHTA and CDR2 FQGNSA. CDR3 length: 17 residues. Variable domain in full (rest from reference TRBV7-2 and TRBJ2-7): GAGVSQSPSNKVTEKGKDVELRCDPISGHTALYWYRQSLGQGLEFLIYFQGNSAPDKSGLPSDRFSAERTGGSVSTLTIQRTQQEDSAVYLCASTLVPGRYETYEQYFGPGTRLTVT.

The chain has TRBV2 and TRBJ1-1; D unresolved. Trimming took 4 bases from V and 4 from J, leaving 10 bases between them. The CDR3 is 13 amino acids. Germline V gene lookup returns CDR1 SNHLY and CDR2 FYNNEI. This CDR3 is CASSVEKSTEAFF. The CDR3 DNA reads TGTGCCAGCAGTGTTGAGAAGAGCACTGAAGCTTTCTTT.

The rearrangement uses TRBV29-1 and TRBJ2-7; the D is unclear. Germline loops: CDR1 SQVTM, CDR2 ANQGSEA. V was pared by 3 bases and J by 7 bases, with 13 bases between. The CDR3 sequence is 12 residues long. CDR3 nucleotide sequence: TGCAGCGTTGAGTTAACGGTGGGGGAGCAGTACTTC. This gives the protein CSVELTVGEQYF.

CDR3 nucleotide sequence: TGTGCCAGCAGTTACTCGGACAACACTGAAGCTTTCTTT. Its protein product is CASSYSDNTEAFF. V is TRBV6-2 or TRBV6-3 and J is TRBJ1-1; D is ambiguous. Looked up from germline, CDR1 is MNHEY and CDR2 is SVGEGT. The CDR3 runs 13 residues. The germline V and J ends were trimmed by 0 bases and 2 bases, with 4 bases remaining between them.

This clonotype was recorded a few times. The chain uses TRBV27 and TRBJ2-1; D uncertain. From germline, CDR1 is MNHEY and CDR2 SMNVEV (reference sequence). There are 14 residues in the CDR3. Trimming shortened V by 0 bases and J by 0 bases, and 3 bases separated the two germline ends. The CDR3 sequence: CASSLSNSYNEQFF. The CDR3 region has the DNA TGTGCCAGCAGTTTATCGAACTCCTACAATGAGCAGTTCTTC.

Within the sample, this clonotype is medium-sized. The rearrangement links TRBV28 to TRBJ2-7; 9 bases line up with TRBD1. Germline CDR1 and CDR2: MDHEN and SYDVKM. Trimming at V came to 5 bases and at J to 2 bases, leaving 19 bases not matched to a gene. The CDR3 extends over 19 amino acids. The CDR3: CASSPTGGMFRTRPYEQYF. The CDR3 region has the DNA TGTGCCAGCAGTCCGACAGGGGGGATGTTTAGGACTAGACCCTACGAGCAGTACTTC.